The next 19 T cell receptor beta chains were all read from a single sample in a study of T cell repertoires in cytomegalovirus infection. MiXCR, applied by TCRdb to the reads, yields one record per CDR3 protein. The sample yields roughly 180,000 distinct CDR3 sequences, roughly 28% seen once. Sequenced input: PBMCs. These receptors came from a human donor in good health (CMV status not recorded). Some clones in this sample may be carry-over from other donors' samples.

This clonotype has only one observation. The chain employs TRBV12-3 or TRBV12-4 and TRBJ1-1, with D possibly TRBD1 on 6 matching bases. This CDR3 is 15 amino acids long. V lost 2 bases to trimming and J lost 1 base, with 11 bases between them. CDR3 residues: CASSLTGNGNTEAFF. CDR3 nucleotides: TGTGCCAGCAGTTTAACAGGGAACGGGAACACTGAAGCTTTCTTT.

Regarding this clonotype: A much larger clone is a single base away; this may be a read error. CDR3 in DNA: TGTGCCAGCAGCCGACATGCGGGGGGCCTTGGCTTCTTC. This translates into CASSRHAGGLGFF. This rearrangement joins TRBV7-2 to TRBJ2-1; TRBD2 agrees at 8 bases. V trimming: 5 bases; J trimming: 16 bases; junction bases outside the gene matches: 13. The CDR3 consists of 13 residues. Germline V lookup: CDR1 SGHTA, CDR2 FQGNSA.

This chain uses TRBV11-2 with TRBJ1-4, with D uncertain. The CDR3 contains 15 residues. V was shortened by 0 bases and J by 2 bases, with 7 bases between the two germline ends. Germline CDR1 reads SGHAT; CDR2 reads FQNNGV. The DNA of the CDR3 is TGTGCCAGCAGCTTAGACGGGAAGACTAATGAAAAACTGTTTTTT. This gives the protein CASSLDGKTNEKLFF.

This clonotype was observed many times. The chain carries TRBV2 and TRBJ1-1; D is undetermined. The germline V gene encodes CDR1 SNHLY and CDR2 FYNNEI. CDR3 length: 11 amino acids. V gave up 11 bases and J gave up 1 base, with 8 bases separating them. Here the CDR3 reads CAGLANTEAFF. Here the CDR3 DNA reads TGTGCCGGCCTCGCGAACACTGAAGCTTTCTTT.

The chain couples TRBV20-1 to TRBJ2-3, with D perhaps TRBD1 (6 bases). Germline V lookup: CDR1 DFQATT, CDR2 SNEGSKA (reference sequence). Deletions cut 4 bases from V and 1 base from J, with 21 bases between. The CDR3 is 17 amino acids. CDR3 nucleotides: TGCAGTGCTAAAGATAGTCTAAGGGGGAGCGGCACAGATACGCAGTATTTT. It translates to CSAKDSLRGSGTDTQYF.

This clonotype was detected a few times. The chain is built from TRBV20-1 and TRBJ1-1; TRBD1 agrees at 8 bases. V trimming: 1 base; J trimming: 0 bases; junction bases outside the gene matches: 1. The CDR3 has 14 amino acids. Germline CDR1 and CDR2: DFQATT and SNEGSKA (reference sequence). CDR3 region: CSARGGQVNTEAFF. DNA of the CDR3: TGCAGTGCTAGAGGGGGACAGGTGAACACTGAAGCTTTCTTT.

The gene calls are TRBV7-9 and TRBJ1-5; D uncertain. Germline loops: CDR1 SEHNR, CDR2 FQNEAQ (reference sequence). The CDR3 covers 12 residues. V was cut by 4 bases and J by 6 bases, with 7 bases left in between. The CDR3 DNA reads TGTGCCAGCAGCTCGTCGGTTCAGCCCCAGCATTTT. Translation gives CASSSSVQPQHF.

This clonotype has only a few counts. CDR3 amino acids: CASRVSARGLIFRNTGELFF. Here the CDR3 DNA reads TGTGCCAGCAGGGTCTCTGCCAGGGGGCTCATCTTCAGGAACACCGGGGAGCTGTTTTTT. V is TRBV12-3 or TRBV12-4 and J is TRBJ2-2, with TRBD1 matching 8 bases. The length of the CDR3 is 20 residues. V lost 6 bases and J lost 1; bases outside the gene matches: 19.

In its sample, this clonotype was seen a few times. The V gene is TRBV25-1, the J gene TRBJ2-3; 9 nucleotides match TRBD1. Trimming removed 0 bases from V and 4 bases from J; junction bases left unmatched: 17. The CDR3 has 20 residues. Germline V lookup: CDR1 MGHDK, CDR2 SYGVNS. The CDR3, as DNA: TGTGCCAGCAGTGAATATCGGAGACAGGGGGAGAATGATGGCCCAGATACGCAGTATTTT. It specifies CASSEYRRQGENDGPDTQYF.

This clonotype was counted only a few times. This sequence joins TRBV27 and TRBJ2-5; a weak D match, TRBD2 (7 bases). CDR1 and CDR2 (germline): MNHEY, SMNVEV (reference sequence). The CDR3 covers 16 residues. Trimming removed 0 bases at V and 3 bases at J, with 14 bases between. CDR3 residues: CASSLSAGAREETQYF. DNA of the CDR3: TGTGCCAGCAGTTTATCGGCGGGGGCCAGGGAAGAGACCCAGTACTTC.

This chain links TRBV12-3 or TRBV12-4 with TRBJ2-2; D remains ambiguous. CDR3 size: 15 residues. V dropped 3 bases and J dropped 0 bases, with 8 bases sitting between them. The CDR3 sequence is CASSLNAPNTGELFF. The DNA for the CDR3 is TGTGCCAGCAGTTTGAATGCCCCGAACACCGGGGAGCTGTTTTTT.

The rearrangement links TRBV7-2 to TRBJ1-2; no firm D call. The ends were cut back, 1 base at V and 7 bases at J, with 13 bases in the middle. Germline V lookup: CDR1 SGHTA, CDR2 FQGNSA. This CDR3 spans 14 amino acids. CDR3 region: CASSLEPVRGGYTF. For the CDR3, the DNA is TGTGCCAGCAGCTTAGAACCAGTCCGGGGTGGCTACACCTTC. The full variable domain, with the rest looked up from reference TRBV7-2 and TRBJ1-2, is GAGVSQSPSNKVTEKGKDVELRCDPISGHTALYWYRQSLGQGLEFLIYFQGNSAPDKSGLPSDRFSAERTGGSVSTLTIQRTQQEDSAVYLCASSLEPVRGGYTFGSGTRLTVV.

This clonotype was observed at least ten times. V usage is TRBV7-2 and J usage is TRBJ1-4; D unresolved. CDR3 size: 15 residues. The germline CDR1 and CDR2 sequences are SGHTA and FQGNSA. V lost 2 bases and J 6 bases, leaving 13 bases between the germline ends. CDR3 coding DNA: TGTGCCAGCAGCTTAACTCGGGTCACGTATGAAAAACTGTTTTTT. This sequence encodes CASSLTRVTYEKLFF.

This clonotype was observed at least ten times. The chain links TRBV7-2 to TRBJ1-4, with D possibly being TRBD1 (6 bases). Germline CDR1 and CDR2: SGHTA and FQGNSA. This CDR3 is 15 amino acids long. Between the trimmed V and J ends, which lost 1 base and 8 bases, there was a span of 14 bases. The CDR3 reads CASSLEITGREKLFF. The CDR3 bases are TGTGCCAGCAGCTTAGAGATAACAGGGAGGGAAAAACTGTTTTTT.

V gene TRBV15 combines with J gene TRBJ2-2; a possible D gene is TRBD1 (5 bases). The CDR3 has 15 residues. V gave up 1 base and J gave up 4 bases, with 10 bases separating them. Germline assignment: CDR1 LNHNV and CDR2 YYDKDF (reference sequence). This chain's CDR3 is CATSRGAGPTGELFF. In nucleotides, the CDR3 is TGTGCCACCAGCAGAGGGGCAGGGCCCACCGGGGAGCTGTTTTTT. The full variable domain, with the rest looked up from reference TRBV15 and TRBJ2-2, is DAMVIQNPRYQVTQFGKPVTLSCSQTLNHNVMYWYQQKSSQAPKLLFHYYDKDFNNEADTPDNFQSRRPNTSFCFLDIRSPGLGDTAMYLCATSRGAGPTGELFFGEGSRLTVL.

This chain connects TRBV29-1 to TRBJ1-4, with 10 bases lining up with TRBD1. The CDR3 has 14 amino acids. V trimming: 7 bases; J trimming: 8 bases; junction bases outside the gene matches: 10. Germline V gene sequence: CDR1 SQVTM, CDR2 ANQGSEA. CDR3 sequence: CSAETGGDGEKLFF. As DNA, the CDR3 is TGCAGCGCCGAGACAGGGGGCGACGGGGAAAAACTGTTTTTT.

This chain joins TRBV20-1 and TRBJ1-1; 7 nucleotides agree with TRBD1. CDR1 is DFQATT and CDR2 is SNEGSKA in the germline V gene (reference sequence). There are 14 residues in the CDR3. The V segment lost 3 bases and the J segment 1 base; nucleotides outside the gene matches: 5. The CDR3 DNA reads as TGCAGTGCTAGCCAGGGGGAATCGAACACTGAAGCTTTCTTT. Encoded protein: CSASQGESNTEAFF.

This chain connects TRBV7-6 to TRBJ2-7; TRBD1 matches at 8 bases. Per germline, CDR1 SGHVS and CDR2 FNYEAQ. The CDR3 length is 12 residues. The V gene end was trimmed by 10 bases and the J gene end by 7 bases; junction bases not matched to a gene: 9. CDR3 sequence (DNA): TGTGCCATAGAGACAGGGGTCGGTGAGCAGTACTTC. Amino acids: CAIETGVGEQYF.

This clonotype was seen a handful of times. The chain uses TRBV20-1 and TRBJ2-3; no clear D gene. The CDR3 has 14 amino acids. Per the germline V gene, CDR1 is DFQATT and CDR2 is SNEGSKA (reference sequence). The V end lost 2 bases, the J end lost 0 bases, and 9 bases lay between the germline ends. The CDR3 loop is CSARRLDSTDTQYF. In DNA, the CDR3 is TGCAGTGCTAGACGCCTCGATAGCACAGATACGCAGTATTTT.